Sequencing of this T cell receptor (beta chain) was carried out in a study of OX40 agonist ivuxolimab in advanced cancers. The overall study: Every patient in dose escalation had hepatocellular carcinoma, melanoma, renal cell or head and neck cancer. Participants, 75% to 85% male, averaged roughly 55 years of age, ranging from about 23 to 79.

Blood sampling was done at baseline, cycle 4 day 1, and cycle 7 day 1. Points on this clone: Its specificity is unknown.

The CDR3 runs to 15 residues. J lost 4 bases, V lost 4 bases, and 7 bases had no gene match. The germline CDR1 and CDR2 sequences are SGHTA and FQGNSA. Findings and limits, study-wide: CD8+ T cells averaged more expanded clones than CD4+.

The repertoire was sequenced with immunoSEQ multiplex PCR; TCRdb's copy has only in-frame clones and lacks some. The sample has roughly 89,000 clones, more than 70% seen once. The receptor's source is an adult with an advanced solid tumor such as melanoma, head and neck, liver or kidney cancer. Here the sequenced sample was CD4+ or CD8+ T cells sorted from blood, taken in a trial of the OX40 agonist ivuxolimab. This chain uses TRBV7-2 with TRBJ2-7; TRBD2 matches at 10 bases. The CDR3 reads CASSYPAGGRYEQYF. The CDR3, as DNA: TGTGCCAGCAGCTACCCAGCGGGAGGGCGGTACGAGCAGTACTTC.